These 23 T cell receptor beta chains were all obtained from the same sample, sequenced in a study of regulatory T cells in long-lasting Graves disease. Indicated time point: persistent/refractory GD, antithyroid drugs over 5 years with positive TRAb. The TCR library was prepared using RNA isolated from PBMCs. Construction of the TCR beta libraries employed iRepertoire HTBI primers in conjunction with Arm-PCR of CDR3 regions. TCRdb reprocessed the multiplex PCR reads with MiXCR, giving one entry per CDR3 protein. Of about 470,000 distinct CDR3 sequences listed, under 25% were seen once; the top ten hold 7.8%. Source: peripheral blood mononuclear cells (PBMCs), taken when the disease was refractory, from a patient treated with antithyroid drugs. The origin of the receptors is a female donor with Graves disease.

This clonotype occurred once. This chain connects TRBV4-3 to TRBJ1-1; possible D gene TRBD1, 6 bases. Deletions cut 5 bases from V and 0 bases from J, with 19 bases between. The CDR3 spans 17 residues. The germline gives CDR1 LGHNA, CDR2 YSLEER. CDR3 in amino acids: CASSSFRGRGMNTEAFF. In nucleotides, the CDR3 is TGCGCCAGCAGCTCCTTCCGGGGGCGCGGAATGAACACTGAAGCTTTCTTT.

In this sample, this clonotype turned up a few times. The chain is built from TRBV11-2 and TRBJ2-5; tentative D call: TRBD2 (7 bases). CDR1 SGHAT and CDR2 FQNNGV come from the germline V gene. The CDR3 is 14 amino acids. V shed 4 bases and J shed 1 base, with 10 bases lying between them. CDR3 region: CASSWGGLQETQYF. The CDR3 DNA reads as TGTGCCAGCAGCTGGGGGGGGCTCCAAGAGACCCAGTACTTC.

This chain joins TRBV6-2 or TRBV6-3 and TRBJ1-1; D gene ambiguous. Trimming left V 5 bases short and J 4 bases short, with 14 bases between. The CDR3 has 14 residues. Germline CDR1 MNHEY, CDR2 SVGEGT. In DNA form, the CDR3 reads TGTGCCAGCAGTGACGAGGCAAGAGCCACTGAAGCTTTCTTT. Its translation: CASSDEARATEAFF.

This clonotype was seen only a few times. The rearrangement joins TRBV12-3 or TRBV12-4 to TRBJ2-1, with TRBD2 matching 7 bases. CDR3 size: 14 residues. J gave up 4 bases and V 3 bases, and 3 bases lay outside the gene matches. CDR3 region: CASSFGRPYNEQFF. CDR3 coding DNA: TGTGCCAGCAGTTTCGGGAGGCCTTACAATGAGCAGTTCTTC.

This clonotype showed up just a few times. As DNA, the CDR3 is TGTGCCAGCAGCCAAGAGGACTCGCTCTCCTACGAGCAGTACTTC. It yields the protein CASSQEDSLSYEQYF. The chain is built from TRBV3-1 and TRBJ2-7, with a weak D call TRBD2 (5 bases). V gave up 0 bases and J gave up 0 bases, with 9 bases separating them. CDR3 length equals 15 residues. Germline V CDR1 and CDR2: LGHDT, YNNKEL (reference sequence).

V gene TRBV15 combines with J gene TRBJ2-7; 8 nucleotides match TRBD1. With 3 bases clipped from V and 4 bases from J, the junction kept 5 bases outside the gene matches. Germline lookup yields CDR1 LNHNV and CDR2 YYDKDF (reference sequence). CDR3 size: 14 residues. This chain's CDR3 is CATSSKGTGYEQYF. The CDR3 region has the DNA TGTGCCACCAGCAGCAAGGGGACAGGATACGAGCAGTACTTC.

This clonotype was seen many times. The CDR3 DNA reads as TGTGCCAGCAGGGACCCGGGTCTACAAGAGACCCAGTACTTC. Its translation is CASRDPGLQETQYF. This chain uses TRBV6-1 with TRBJ2-5; D gene ambiguous. V was trimmed by 6 bases and J by 2 bases, leaving 13 bases between them. Germline CDR1 and CDR2: MNHNS and SASEGT. The length of the CDR3 is 14 residues.

This clonotype was counted at least ten times. This chain joins TRBV7-8 and TRBJ1-1, with 8 bases identical to TRBD1. CDR1 is SGHVS and CDR2 is FQNEAQ in the germline V gene. V gave up 2 bases and J gave up 1 base; unmatched junction bases: 9. The CDR3 loop spans 17 amino acids. The CDR3 region has the DNA TGTGCCAGCAGCTTACCGGACAGGGAACCTACGAACACTGAAGCTTTCTTT. Translated, it gives CASSLPDREPTNTEAFF.

This clonotype was counted between two and nine times. The chain recombines TRBV27 with TRBJ2-5; 10 bases line up with TRBD2. The CDR3 consists of 16 residues. The germline gives CDR1 MNHEY, CDR2 SMNVEV (reference sequence). Germline trimming cut 0 bases from V and 3 bases from J; bases unmatched to any gene: 4. As DNA, the CDR3 is TGTGCCAGCAGTTTATCGTTCCTAGCGGGAGAAGAGACCCAGTACTTC. This translates into CASSLSFLAGEETQYF.

The chain is built from TRBV4-1 and TRBJ1-1; 10 nucleotides line up with TRBD1. Germline CDR1 and CDR2: MGHRA and YSYEKL. This CDR3 is 15 amino acids long. Trimming removed 3 bases from V and 9 bases from J; junction bases left unmatched: 10. The CDR3 region is CASSHLDRGLRKAFF. The CDR3 nucleotides read TGCGCCAGCAGCCACCTAGACAGGGGGCTTAGAAAAGCTTTCTTT.

This clonotype was observed a handful of times. V and J are TRBV29-1 and TRBJ2-2; D ambiguous. Germline assignment: CDR1 SQVTM and CDR2 ANQGSEA. V shed 5 bases and J shed 4 bases, with 11 bases lying between them. CDR3 length: 13 amino acids. CDR3 nucleotide sequence: TGCAGCGTTTCTTGGTTGCTCACCGGGGAGCTGTTTTTT. Translating it yields CSVSWLLTGELFF.

This clonotype was recorded a few times. The chain links TRBV27 to TRBJ2-7; tentatively, D is TRBD1 (5 bases). This CDR3 spans 16 amino acids. Trimming took off 5 bases at V and 5 bases at J, with 22 bases between the two ends. Germline V gene sequence: CDR1 MNHEY, CDR2 SMNVEV (reference sequence). Here the CDR3 DNA reads TGTGCCAGCAGTCCCGGTAGGGGCCTAGTAATCAACGAGCAGTACTTC. Translating gives CASSPGRGLVINEQYF.

This clonotype was found many times. The gene calls are TRBV6-5 and TRBJ1-2; 12 bases line up with TRBD1. CDR1 and CDR2 (germline): MNHEY, SVGAGI. The V segment lost 3 bases and the J segment 2 bases; nucleotides outside the gene matches: 13. The CDR3 contains 19 residues. CDR3 in amino acids: CASSYSPLGQGAENYGYTF. CDR3 nucleotides: TGTGCCAGCAGTTATTCCCCTCTGGGACAGGGGGCAGAGAACTATGGCTACACCTTC.

This clonotype has ten or more counts. V gene TRBV28 combines with J gene TRBJ1-2, with D perhaps TRBD1 (5 bases). The CDR3 consists of 13 residues. Between the trimmed V and J ends, which lost 6 bases and 2 bases, there was a span of 10 bases. The germline gives CDR1 MDHEN, CDR2 SYDVKM. Here the CDR3 DNA reads TGTGCCAGCAGGTCCGGACAAAACTATGGCTACACCTTC. Amino acid sequence: CASRSGQNYGYTF.

Details on this clonotype: This may stem from a read error, because a much larger clone lies one nucleotide away. The genes are TRBV12-3 or TRBV12-4 and TRBJ2-4, with 9 bases identical to TRBD1. The CDR3 spans 16 residues. As DNA, the CDR3 is TGTGCCAGCAGTCCGGAGACAGGGGGAGGAGACAATGAGCGGTTCTTC. Amino acids: CASSPETGGGDNERFF.

The rearrangement uses TRBV7-6 and TRBJ1-5, with D hard to call. Trimming left V 2 bases short and J 3 bases short, with 5 bases between. Germline V gives CDR1 SGHVS, CDR2 FNYEAQ. CDR3 length: 13 residues. CDR3 DNA sequence: TGTGCCAGCAGCTTAAGGCCCAATCAGCCCCAGCATTTT. Its translation: CASSLRPNQPQHF.

This clonotype was picked up many times. The chain joins TRBV29-1 to TRBJ1-2; D ambiguous. There are 12 residues in the CDR3. V lost 4 bases, J lost 1 base, and 7 bases lay in between. Germline-derived CDR1 and CDR2 are SQVTM and ANQGSEA. This chain's CDR3 is CSVVTVNYGYTF. The CDR3 DNA reads as TGCAGCGTTGTTACGGTTAACTATGGCTACACCTTC.

J is TRBJ1-6 and V is TRBV27, with D unresolved. The V end lost 5 bases, the J end lost 13 bases, and 15 bases lay between the germline ends. The CDR3 has 13 residues. Germline CDR1 and CDR2: MNHEY and SMNVEV (reference sequence). CDR3 nucleotides: TGTGCCAGCAGTCCTGGACTTTTAGGGCCCCTCCACTTT. Its protein is CASSPGLLGPLHF.

This chain uses TRBV5-6 with TRBJ2-5, with TRBD2 matching over 14 bases. The V gene end was trimmed by 4 bases and the J gene end by 5 bases; junction bases not matched to a gene: 13. The length of the CDR3 is 18 residues. Germline values: CDR1 SGHDT, CDR2 YYEEEE. CDR3 protein: CASSPGTSGRGLWETQYF. The CDR3, as DNA: TGTGCCAGCAGCCCCGGGACTAGCGGGAGAGGTTTGTGGGAGACCCAGTACTTC.

The chain combines TRBV7-2 with TRBJ2-5; D is ambiguous. Germline V CDR1 and CDR2: SGHTA, FQGNSA. This CDR3 comprises 13 residues. The germline V and J ends were trimmed by 1 base and 7 bases, with 10 bases remaining between them. The CDR3 sequence is CASSLVNRGTQYF. CDR3 DNA: TGTGCCAGCAGCTTAGTCAACCGCGGGACCCAGTACTTC.

This clonotype was seen many times. This sequence joins TRBV6-5 and TRBJ2-7; the match to TRBD2 covers 13 bases. The V gene end was trimmed by 2 bases and the J gene end by 5 bases; junction bases not matched to a gene: 0. CDR1 is MNHEY and CDR2 is SVGAGI in the germline V gene. This CDR3 has 14 amino acids. CDR3 in amino acids: CASSYGLAGDEQYF. CDR3 nucleotide sequence: TGTGCCAGCAGTTACGGACTAGCGGGAGACGAGCAGTACTTC.

The V gene is TRBV5-1, the J gene TRBJ2-5; TRBD2 agrees at 10 bases. Germline-derived CDR1 and CDR2 are SGHRS and YFSETQ. V trimming: 4 bases; J trimming: 5 bases; junction bases outside the gene matches: 8. This CDR3 is built from 15 residues. The CDR3 bases are TGCGCCAGCAGCCGCCGAGGTAGCGGGAGGGAGACCCAGTACTTC. Translation: CASSRRGSGRETQYF.

In this sample, this clonotype turned up many times. The chain combines TRBV28 with TRBJ1-4; D might be TRBD1 (5 bases). With 4 bases removed from V and 8 bases from J, the gap between germline ends came to 20 bases. The length of the CDR3 is 16 residues. Germline CDR1 reads MDHEN; CDR2 reads SYDVKM. The CDR3 nucleotides are TGTGCCAGCAGTTCCCTCTTTTTGGGGGTCGGCGAAAAACTGTTTTTT. Translated, it gives CASSSLFLGVGEKLFF.